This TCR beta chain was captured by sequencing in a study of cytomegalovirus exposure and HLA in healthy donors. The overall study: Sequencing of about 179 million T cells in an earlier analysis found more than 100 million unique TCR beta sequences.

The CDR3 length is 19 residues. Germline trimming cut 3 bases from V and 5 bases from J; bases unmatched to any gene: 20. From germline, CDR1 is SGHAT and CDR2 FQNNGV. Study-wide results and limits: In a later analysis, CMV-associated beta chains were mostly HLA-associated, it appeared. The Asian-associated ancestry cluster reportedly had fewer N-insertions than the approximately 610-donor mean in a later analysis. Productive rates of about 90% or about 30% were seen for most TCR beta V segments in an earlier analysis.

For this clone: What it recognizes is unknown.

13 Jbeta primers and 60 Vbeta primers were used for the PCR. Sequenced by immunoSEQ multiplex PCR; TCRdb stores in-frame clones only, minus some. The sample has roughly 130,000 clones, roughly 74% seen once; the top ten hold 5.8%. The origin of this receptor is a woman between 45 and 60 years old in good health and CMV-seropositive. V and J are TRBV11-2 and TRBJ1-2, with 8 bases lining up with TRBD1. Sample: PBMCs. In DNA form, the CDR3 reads TGTGCCAGCAGCTTTAAGGGCATCAGGGGGCCCCCGTCACCTTATGGCTACACCTTC. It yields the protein CASSFKGIRGPPSPYGYTF.